This record covers a single T cell receptor beta chain. Its target is not known. The source of the sample is a study of graft-versus-host responses after intestinal transplantation. Overall study: Recipients had multivisceral, liver-intestinal, or isolated intestinal transplants.

Produced via immunoSEQ multiplex PCR; TCRdb's table is partial and in-frame only. The sample has about 86,000 clones, 88% seen once; the top ten hold about 0.27%. Study outcomes and limitations: Allografts of one patient group, those with graft-donor T cell macrochimerism, had high graft-versus-host to host-versus-graft clonal ratios.

The sequence derives from a human donor who was the organ donor for an intestinal transplant. The sequencing here drew on unstimulated CD4+ T cells sorted from spleen or lymph node cells, taken before transplant.

The CDR3 region is CASKMTGNSGNTIYF. For the CDR3, the DNA is TGTGCCAGCAAGATGACAGGCAACTCTGGAAACACCATATATTTT. The chain uses TRBV6-5 and TRBJ1-3; D is possibly TRBD1 (6 bases). The germline V and J ends were trimmed by 7 bases and 0 bases, with 13 bases remaining between them. Germline CDR1 is MNHEY and CDR2 is SVGAGI. This CDR3 region has 15 residues.